This is a list of T cell receptor beta chains from one sample in a study of OX40 agonist ivuxolimab in advanced cancers. Sequenced by immunoSEQ multiplex PCR; TCRdb stores in-frame clones only, minus some. The profile shows 18,000 or so clones, 55% to 75% of them singletons. Sample: CD4+ or CD8+ T cells sorted from blood, taken in a trial of the OX40 agonist ivuxolimab. Receptors were obtained from an adult with an advanced solid tumor such as melanoma, head and neck, liver or kidney cancer. The CDR3 runs from the conserved cysteine through the conserved F or W. A D gene is named only where the DNA matches it firmly. Clone size is not always given. Where it is, it says once, few, many or a class for expanded clones.

V gene	clone size	D gene	J gene	CDR3 protein	CDR3 DNA
TRBV27	.	.	TRBJ2-1	CASSFGHYNEQFF	TGTGCCAGCAGTTTCGGGCACTACAATGAGCAGTTCTTC
TRBV9	medium-sized	.	TRBJ1-2	CASSPLQGSYTF	TGTGCCAGCAGCCCTCTCCAGGGAAGCTACACCTTC
TRBV4-1	.	.	TRBJ2-7	CASSHPQAGTAEQYF	TGCGCCAGCAGCCACCCCCAGGCAGGGACGGCAGAGCAGTACTTC
TRBV4-2	.	TRBD1	TRBJ1-3	CASSHGDRVSGNTIYF	TGTGCCAGCAGCCATGGCGACAGGGTATCGGGAAACACCATATATTTT
TRBV4-1	.	.	TRBJ2-5	CASSQGPPERGDLQETQYF	TGCGCCAGCAGCCAAGGACCTCCGGAAAGGGGGGACCTCCAAGAGACCCAGTACTTC
TRBV7-9	.	.	TRBJ2-1	CAVHGGHNEQFF	TGTGCCGTTCACGGAGGTCACAATGAGCAGTTCTTC
TRBV28	.	.	TRBJ1-5	CASSFLRSGNQPQHF	TGTGCCAGCAGTTTCCTCAGATCGGGCAATCAGCCCCAGCATTTT
TRBV25-1	few	.	TRBJ2-7	CASSEYRGTQPYEQYF	TGTGCCAGCAGTGAATATAGAGGGACACAACCCTACGAGCAGTACTTC
TRBV30	.	TRBD2	TRBJ2-1	CAWSVFSGGADEQFF	TGTGCCTGGAGTGTGTTTAGCGGGGGGGCGGATGAGCAGTTCTTC
TRBV6-6	.	TRBD1	TRBJ1-3	CASSDGTASGNTIYF	TGTGCCAGCAGCGACGGGACAGCCAGTGGAAACACCATATATTTT
TRBV7-8	.	.	TRBJ1-2	CASSPAGGVYGYTF	TGTGCCAGCAGCCCTGCTGGCGGGGTCTATGGCTACACCTTC
TRBV27	.	.	TRBJ1-5	CASSLFGGGELSNQPQHF	TGTGCCAGCAGTTTATTTGGCGGGGGGGAACTGAGCAATCAGCCCCAGCATTTT
TRBV4-2	.	.	TRBJ2-3	CASSQGTGMGTDTQYF	TGTGCCAGCAGCCAAGGTACAGGGATGGGGACAGATACGCAGTATTTT
TRBV27	once	TRBD1	TRBJ1-1	CASSLIGTGGVPIEAFF	TGTGCCAGCAGTTTAATAGGGACAGGGGGCGTACCGATCGAAGCTTTCTTT